The 26 T cell receptor beta chains presented below share a single source sample, sequenced in a study of cytomegalovirus exposure and HLA in healthy donors. Vbeta (60) and Jbeta (13) primers were used in the PCR. Method: immunoSEQ multiplex PCR; TCRdb's copy keeps in-frame clones and lacks some. The profile covers roughly 180,000 clones, with about four fifths appearing a single time and less than 6% taken by the ten largest. The specimen sequenced was PBMCs. The receptors shown here come from a woman in her 30s in good health and CMV-seropositive.

The rearrangement joins TRBV5-1 to TRBJ2-5; TRBD2 matches at 8 bases. CDR1 is SGHRS and CDR2 is YFSETQ in the germline V gene. The V gene end was trimmed by 1 base and the J gene end by 3 bases; junction bases not matched to a gene: 2. The CDR3 runs to 14 residues. This CDR3 is CASSLRGGEETQYF. The CDR3 DNA reads TGCGCCAGCAGCTTGCGGGGGGGGGAAGAGACCCAGTACTTC.

This chain links TRBV10-1 with TRBJ2-7, with 8 bases lining up with TRBD2. Losses at the gene ends were 8 bases for V and 6 bases for J; bases not matched to a gene: 9. The CDR3 covers 13 residues. From germline, CDR1 is WNHNN and CDR2 SYGVQD (reference sequence). The CDR3 loop reads CASSGLAGSEQYF. The DNA for the CDR3 is TGCGCCAGCTCCGGACTAGCAGGCTCCGAGCAGTACTTC.

This clone turned up a few times. The chain has TRBV6-5 and TRBJ2-7; 11 nucleotides line up with TRBD1. There are 13 residues in the CDR3. V lost 7 bases and J lost 6; bases outside the gene matches: 5. Germline V gives CDR1 MNHEY, CDR2 SVGAGI. As DNA, the CDR3 is TGTGCCAGCAAGGCCGGGACAGGGGGCGAGCAGTACTTC. Protein sequence: CASKAGTGGEQYF.

This clone has just a few counts. The CDR3 protein is CATHQNSSLSVTDTQYF. In nucleotides, the CDR3 is TGTGCCACCCACCAGAACAGCAGCCTCTCAGTCACAGATACGCAGTATTTT. The rearrangement links TRBV7-9 to TRBJ2-3; no firm D call. The germline gives CDR1 SEHNR, CDR2 FQNEAQ (reference sequence). Trimming removed 10 bases from V and 2 bases from J, with 25 bases in between. The CDR3 spans 17 residues.

The chain couples TRBV7-9 to TRBJ2-5; 7 nucleotides match TRBD1. V dropped 3 bases and J dropped 1; count of bases not matched to a gene: 2. Per the germline V gene, CDR1 is SEHNR and CDR2 is FQNEAQ (reference sequence). This CDR3 comprises 14 residues. The CDR3 sequence: CASSFRQGQETQYF. DNA of the CDR3: TGTGCCAGCAGCTTTAGACAGGGCCAAGAGACCCAGTACTTC.

V and J are TRBV5-6 and TRBJ2-7; 10 bases are shared with TRBD1. The germline V gene encodes CDR1 SGHDT and CDR2 YYEEEE. The CDR3 has 17 residues. The ends lost 1 base at V and 4 bases at J; junction bases unmatched: 11. The CDR3 loop is CASSLKSRTGGSYEQYF. The CDR3 nucleotides are TGTGCCAGCAGCTTGAAGTCCCGGACAGGGGGTTCGTACGAGCAGTACTTC.

This chain uses TRBV7-2 with TRBJ2-1; no reliable D call. The CDR3 has 13 amino acids. Trimming pared 0 bases from V and 7 bases from J, leaving 7 bases between. The germline gives CDR1 SGHTA, CDR2 FQGNSA. The CDR3 spells CASSLAVENEQFF. The DNA for the CDR3 is TGTGCCAGCAGCTTAGCCGTCGAGAATGAGCAGTTCTTC.

The chain carries TRBV6-6 and TRBJ1-5; D may be TRBD1 (5 bases). CDR3 length equals 16 residues. CDR1 and CDR2 (germline): MNHNY, SVGAGI (reference sequence). Trimming shortened V by 8 bases and J by 0 bases, and 17 bases separated the two germline ends. The CDR3 protein is CASLKGQTYSNQPQHF. CDR3 sequence (DNA): TGTGCCAGCCTTAAGGGGCAGACCTATAGCAATCAGCCCCAGCATTTT.

This clone came up once. The rearrangement links TRBV7-9 to TRBJ1-2; TRBD1 matches at 7 bases. This CDR3 comprises 15 residues. V dropped 2 bases and J dropped 4; count of bases not matched to a gene: 7. The germline CDR1 and CDR2 sequences are SEHNR and FQNEAQ (reference sequence). The DNA of the CDR3 is TGTGCCAGCAGCTTAAGTCAGGGGGGAAGCTATGGCTACACCTTC. Protein sequence: CASSLSQGGSYGYTF.

This clone showed up just a few times. The chain is built from TRBV6-6 and TRBJ1-3, with 8 positions matching TRBD1. CDR3 length equals 15 residues. After removal of 7 bases from V and 2 bases from J, the junction contained 7 bases not matched to a gene. From germline, CDR1 is MNHNY and CDR2 SVGAGI (reference sequence). CDR3 in DNA: TGTGCCAGCACCGACAGGGGAATGGCTGGAAACACCATATATTTT. Residues: CASTDRGMAGNTIYF.

This chain's CDR3 is CASSRGLAGVASYEQYF. In DNA, the CDR3 is TGTGCCAGCAGCCGAGGACTAGCGGGAGTTGCCTCCTACGAGCAGTACTTC. V gene TRBV11-2 combines with J gene TRBJ2-7, with 13 bases that match TRBD2. Germline CDR1 and CDR2: SGHAT and FQNNGV. J lost 0 bases, V lost 5 bases, and 7 bases had no gene match. The CDR3 loop spans 17 amino acids.

The rearrangement joins TRBV4-1 to TRBJ2-5, with 7 bases aligning to TRBD2. CDR3 length equals 17 residues. J lost 1 base, V lost 0 bases, and 8 bases had no gene match. Germline V gene sequence: CDR1 MGHRA, CDR2 YSYEKL. CDR3: CASSQESIGTTQETQYF. The CDR3 nucleotides are TGCGCCAGCAGCCAAGAGTCCATCGGGACTACCCAAGAGACCCAGTACTTC.

This clone has a single count. This rearrangement joins TRBV28 to TRBJ1-4; D perhaps matches TRBD1 (5 bases). The CDR3 length is 15 residues. Germline V CDR1 and CDR2: MDHEN, SYDVKM. Trimming stripped 5 bases from V and 1 base from J, with 11 bases between. The CDR3 protein is CASSGHSLTNEKLFF. CDR3 nucleotide sequence: TGTGCCAGCAGTGGACACAGCTTAACTAATGAAAAACTGTTTTTT.

V and J are TRBV29-1 and TRBJ1-1; the match to TRBD1 covers 8 bases. The CDR3 covers 15 residues. The J segment lost 3 bases and the V segment lost 6 bases, leaving 12 bases of the junction unmatched. Germline V gene data show CDR1 as SQVTM and CDR2 as ANQGSEA. The CDR3 coding sequence is TGCAGCGTATCGGACAGGGACGTGAGGTACACTGAAGCTTTCTTT. It yields the protein CSVSDRDVRYTEAFF.

About this clone itself: A junction end diverges from the germline sequence, so it may reflect a read error. This rearrangement joins TRBV7-7 to TRBJ2-5, with 8 bases aligning to TRBD1. In germline, CDR1 is SSHAT, CDR2 FNYEAQ (reference sequence). This CDR3 region has 16 residues. CDR3 DNA: TGTGCTAGCAGCCCCAACACCGGGACAGGCGAAGAGACCCAGTACTTC. Its translation is CASSPNTGTGEETQYF.

This chain connects TRBV6-5 to TRBJ1-5; 7 bases line up with TRBD1. The CDR3 has 15 amino acids. Germline V gives CDR1 MNHEY, CDR2 SVGAGI. J was trimmed by 11 bases and V by 5 bases; bases with no gene match: 15. For the CDR3, the DNA is TGTGCCAGCAGTCGGGACAGCTCCTACTACAATACCCAGCATTTT. This codes for CASSRDSSYYNTQHF.

The chain links TRBV5-6 to TRBJ2-5; the match to TRBD2 covers 7 bases. The CDR3 spans 13 residues. Per the germline V gene, CDR1 is SGHDT and CDR2 is YYEEEE. The junction had 1 base not matched to a gene; V was cut back by 0 bases and J by 5 bases. The CDR3 region has the DNA TGTGCCAGCAGCTTGGTGGGGGGGGAGACCCAGTACTTC. Protein: CASSLVGGETQYF.

The rearrangement uses TRBV29-1 and TRBJ1-2; 10 bases align to TRBD1. The J segment lost 8 bases and the V segment lost 5 bases, leaving 8 bases of the junction unmatched. The CDR3 spans 13 residues. Germline loops: CDR1 SQVTM, CDR2 ANQGSEA. This chain's CDR3 is CSVQTGGAGGYTF. The CDR3 DNA reads as TGCAGCGTTCAGACAGGGGGCGCGGGGGGCTACACCTTC.

The V call is TRBV19, the J call TRBJ2-3; a weak D match, TRBD2 (6 bases). This CDR3 is 13 amino acids long. Germline V gene data show CDR1 as LNHDA and CDR2 as SQIVND (reference sequence). The V and J ends lost 8 bases and 2 bases respectively, with 11 bases between them. The CDR3 DNA reads as TGTGCCAGTTCACTAGCCGACACAGATACGCAGTATTTT. Protein: CASSLADTDTQYF.

The genes are TRBV9 and TRBJ2-3; D unclear. The CDR3 sequence is 12 residues long. Trimming pared 0 bases from V and 6 bases from J, leaving 5 bases between. Germline-derived CDR1 and CDR2 are SGDLS and YYNGEE. CDR3 sequence (DNA): TGTGCCAGCAGCGTAGTTAGTGATACGCAGTATTTT. Protein: CASSVVSDTQYF.

This chain joins TRBV4-1 and TRBJ1-4; D is undetermined. V was cut by 2 bases and J by 7 bases, with 14 bases left in between. Germline CDR1 reads MGHRA; CDR2 reads YSYEKL. The CDR3 is made up of 15 amino acids. As DNA, the CDR3 is TGCGCCAGCAGCCAAAAAACGGGGTGGAGTGAAAAACTGTTTTTT. The encoded protein is CASSQKTGWSEKLFF.

The gene calls are TRBV7-3 and TRBJ2-1, with TRBD2 identical over 8 bases. The germline V gene encodes CDR1 SGHTA and CDR2 FQGTGA. The CDR3 totals 16 residues. V lost 3 bases and J lost 9; bases outside the gene matches: 13. In nucleotides, the CDR3 is TGTGCCAGCAGCTTGGGCTGGGCTAGCGGGCCCATTGAGCAGTTCTTC. It is translated as CASSLGWASGPIEQFF.

This rearrangement joins TRBV19 to TRBJ2-3, with D unclear. The CDR3 loop spans 15 amino acids. Germline CDR1 reads LNHDA; CDR2 reads SQIVND (reference sequence). V lost 5 bases, J lost 1 base, and 13 bases lay in between. The CDR3 DNA reads TGTGCCAGTAGTCTAACGAGTCCGGGCACAGATACGCAGTATTTT. Amino acids: CASSLTSPGTDTQYF.

The chain is built from TRBV18 and TRBJ1-1; maybe TRBD1 (6 bases). This CDR3 has 15 residues. Trimming pared 4 bases from V and 1 base from J, leaving 13 bases between. CDR1 and CDR2 from the germline V gene are KGHSH and LQKENI. The CDR3 nucleotides are TGTGCCAGCTCACGAGATAAGACAGGGAACACTGAAGCTTTCTTT. Translation gives CASSRDKTGNTEAFF.

The chain carries TRBV11-2 and TRBJ2-7, with 9 bases matching TRBD1. This CDR3 region has 14 residues. V lost 2 bases and J lost 5; bases outside the gene matches: 4. The V gene's germline CDR1 is SGHAT and CDR2 FQNNGV. CDR3 in amino acids: CASSLRTGANEQYF. As DNA, the CDR3 is TGTGCCAGCAGCTTACGGACAGGGGCCAACGAGCAGTACTTC.

V and J are TRBV4-1 and TRBJ1-2; D remains unclear. The CDR3 length is 14 residues. V was pared by 0 bases and J by 4 bases, with 9 bases between. Looked up from germline, CDR1 is MGHRA and CDR2 is YSYEKL. The CDR3 DNA is TGCGCCAGCAGCCAAGATCCCCGCGCCTATGGCTACACCTTC. Its translation is CASSQDPRAYGYTF.